This T cell receptor beta chain was sequenced in a study of siplizumab effects on memory and regulatory T cells. Repertoires were generated with immunoSEQ multiplex PCR, while TCRdb's copy carries only in-frame clones and drops some. The repertoire consists of approximately 100,000 clones, with about 92% occurring once and the leading ten covering roughly 0.78%. In the case of this clone: What it binds is not known.

CDR3 size: 13 residues. Deletions cut 5 bases from V and 6 bases from J, with 14 bases between. Germline loops: CDR1 SEHNR, CDR2 FQNEAQ (reference sequence). Study-wide points: Siplizumab significantly reduced alloreactive sequences traceable to unstimulated CD4+ memory cells.

The sequence was collected from a human donor in good health. The chain employs TRBV7-9 and TRBJ2-7; D gene unclear. The sample taken for sequencing was Tregs sorted from blood. The CDR3 is CASSQVQLSEQYF. The CDR3 bases are TGTGCCAGCAGCCAGGTGCAGTTATCCGAGCAGTACTTC.